These 20 T cell receptor beta chains came from one sample sequenced in a study of molecular identifiers for immune sequencing clone quantification. Using its own MiXCR run on the PCR reads, TCRdb lists one record per CDR3 protein. The sample includes 85,000 to 100,000 distinct CDR3 sequences, under 25% of them seen just once. The material sequenced was naive CD8+ T cells from blood, with Jurkat cell RNA spiked in. Subset: FACS-sorted CD8+CD4-CCR7+CD45RA+ naive T cells. All receptors derive from a human donor in good health. Some libraries in this study had Jurkat cell RNA spiked in.

Note on this clonotype: This clone may be a read error of a much larger clone one base away. This chain joins TRBV7-9 and TRBJ2-3; D possibly corresponds to TRBD2 (6 bases). This CDR3 comprises 16 residues. Germline V gene lookup returns CDR1 SEHNR and CDR2 FQNEAQ (reference sequence). V lost 5 bases to trimming and J lost 8 bases, with 23 bases between them. This CDR3 reads CASSPPGLTFSGTQYF. Here the CDR3 DNA reads TGTGCCAGCAGCCCACCGGGACTTACTTTTTCAGGTACGCAGTATTTT.

This clonotype was recorded many times. The chain uses TRBV12-5 and TRBJ1-5; D gene unclear. Germline V gene lookup returns CDR1 LGHNT and CDR2 FRNRAP. This CDR3 has 16 amino acids. The ends were cut back, 3 bases at V and 0 bases at J, with 12 bases in the middle. CDR3 loop: CASGLAGSFSNQPQHF. The CDR3 coding sequence is TGTGCTAGTGGTTTAGCAGGAAGTTTTAGCAATCAGCCCCAGCATTTT.

The rearrangement links TRBV30 to TRBJ2-7; D unresolved. From germline, CDR1 is GTSNPN and CDR2 SVGIG (reference sequence). The CDR3 length is 13 residues. V lost 0 bases and J lost 9, with 15 bases in between. The CDR3 here is CAWSVSPWHGQYF. The CDR3 bases are TGTGCCTGGAGTGTATCCCCGTGGCACGGGCAGTACTTC.

A few counts support this clonotype. The chain employs TRBV9 and TRBJ2-6, with TRBD2 identical over 7 bases. The germline V gene encodes CDR1 SGDLS and CDR2 YYNGEE. This CDR3 has 20 residues. J lost 0 bases, V lost 0 bases, and 12 bases had no gene match. The CDR3 is CASSVATSDAPSSGANVLTF. CDR3 coding DNA: TGTGCCAGCAGCGTAGCTACTAGCGACGCTCCGAGCTCTGGGGCCAACGTCCTGACTTTC.

The J gene is TRBJ2-1, the V gene TRBV6-1; D uncertain. Trimming removed 10 bases at V and 4 bases at J, with 11 bases between. CDR1 and CDR2 (germline): MNHNS, SASEGT. The length of the CDR3 is 12 residues. In DNA, the CDR3 is TGTGCCACCGCGGACCCATACAATGAGCAGTTCTTC. This gives the protein CATADPYNEQFF.

Note on this clonotype: It may be a read error: a sequence one base away is much more abundant. The gene calls are TRBV12-3 or TRBV12-4 and TRBJ2-3; 7 bases align to TRBD2. The CDR3 extends over 15 amino acids. CDR3 protein: CASSLAGLNPDTQYF. CDR3 DNA: TGTGCCAGCAGCTTAGCGGGTCTTAACCCAGATACGCAGTATTTT.

There are many counts of this clonotype. The chain carries TRBV9 and TRBJ1-1, with a possible D match to TRBD1 (6 bases). Germline lookup yields CDR1 SGDLS and CDR2 YYNGEE. The germline V and J ends were trimmed by 0 bases and 3 bases, with 6 bases remaining between them. CDR3 size: 13 residues. CDR3 region: CASSVGTDTEAFF. Written as DNA, the CDR3 is TGTGCCAGCAGCGTAGGGACAGACACTGAAGCTTTCTTT.

This clonotype was observed a handful of times. V gene TRBV18 combines with J gene TRBJ2-7; tentatively, D is TRBD2 (5 bases). V lost 5 bases and J lost 3, with 14 bases in between. Germline CDR1 is KGHSH and CDR2 is LQKENI. The length of the CDR3 is 14 residues. The CDR3 coding sequence is TGTGCCAGCTCATCGTCTCGGAGGATCTACGAGCAGTACTTC. This translates into CASSSSRRIYEQYF.

A word on this clonotype: Given a much more abundant clone one base away, this may be a read error. V and J are TRBV19 and TRBJ2-2; a possible D gene is TRBD1 (6 bases). Germline V lookup: CDR1 LNHDA, CDR2 SQIVND (reference sequence). Trimming pared 4 bases from V and 5 bases from J, leaving 14 bases between. This CDR3 is 15 amino acids long. The CDR3 DNA is TGTGCCAGTAGTACTGGTAGGACAGCTACCGGGGAGCTGTTTTTT. The encoded protein is CASSTGRTATGELFF.

The J gene is TRBJ2-1, the V gene TRBV7-9; D gene ambiguous. This CDR3 is 13 amino acids long. The ends were cut back, 1 base at V and 4 bases at J, with 5 bases in the middle. Germline V CDR1 and CDR2: SEHNR, FQNEAQ (reference sequence). The CDR3 DNA reads as TGTGCCAGCAGCTTAGGGATTTACAATGAGCAGTTCTTC. Protein: CASSLGIYNEQFF.

Ten or more counts support this clonotype. The chain carries TRBV29-1 and TRBJ2-2, with 12 bases lining up with TRBD2. CDR3 size: 15 residues. Germline V CDR1 and CDR2: SQVTM, ANQGSEA. V lost 5 bases, J lost 6 bases, and 7 bases stayed unmatched. For the CDR3, the DNA is TGCAGCGTTAAGGGACTAGCGGGTTTGGCCGGGGAGCTGTTTTTT. Translation gives CSVKGLAGLAGELFF.

In regard to this clonotype: Since a much larger clone is just one base distant, this may be a read error. The missing conserved phenylalanine or tryptophan at the end of this CDR3 makes a read error likely. DNA of the CDR3: TGTGCCAGCAGCTTTGAACCTAACACTGAAGCTTTCTCT. It yields the protein CASSFEPNTEAFS. V is TRBV7-2 and J is TRBJ1-1, with unresolved D. V lost 3 bases to trimming and J lost 2 bases, with 7 bases between them. CDR1 is SGHTA and CDR2 is FQGNSA in the germline V gene. The CDR3 has 13 amino acids.

Note on this clonotype: A single base separates this from a much larger clone, so it may be a read error. The conserved final phenylalanine or tryptophan is absent from the CDR3, which likely points to a read error. The V call is TRBV12-3 or TRBV12-4, the J call TRBJ2-3; D possibly corresponds to TRBD2 (7 bases). V lost 0 bases to trimming and J lost 6 bases, with 10 bases between them. The CDR3 is 14 amino acids. The CDR3 sequence: CASSLAGGGDTQYI. In DNA, the CDR3 is TGTGCCAGCAGTTTAGCTGGGGGGGGCGATACGCAGTATATT.

This clonotype has a count of ten or more. The rearrangement joins TRBV19 to TRBJ1-5; D perhaps matches TRBD1 (6 bases). CDR3 length: 18 amino acids. Germline CDR1 LNHDA, CDR2 SQIVND (reference sequence). Trimming removed 4 bases from V and 0 bases from J, with 19 bases in between. The CDR3 here is CASSTDLPGDGSNQPQHF. The DNA for the CDR3 is TGTGCCAGTAGTACCGACCTGCCAGGGGATGGTAGCAATCAGCCCCAGCATTTT. Full variable domain (rest looked up from reference TRBV19 and TRBJ1-5): DGGITQSPKYLFRKEGQNVTLSCEQNLNHDAMYWYRQDPGQGLRLIYYSQIVNDFQKGDIAEGYSVSREKKESFPLTVTSAQKNPTAFYLCASSTDLPGDGSNQPQHFGDGTRLSIL.

To note about this clonotype: This could be a read error, since a much larger clone is one nucleotide away. CDR3 region: CASSPSGASYERYF. The CDR3, as DNA: TGTGCCAGCAGTCCTAGCGGGGCATCCTACGAGCGGTACTTC. The chain couples TRBV12-3 or TRBV12-4 to TRBJ2-7; 9 nucleotides line up with TRBD2. The CDR3 is made up of 14 amino acids.

This clonotype was counted many times. The chain carries TRBV4-3 and TRBJ2-3, with D tentatively TRBD2 (6 bases). Germline V lookup: CDR1 LGHNA, CDR2 YSLEER. V gave up 4 bases and J gave up 4 bases, with 15 bases separating them. This CDR3 contains 15 residues. The DNA for the CDR3 is TGCGCCAGCAGCCCCGAGTGGAGGGACCCAGATACGCAGTATTTT. The encoded protein is CASSPEWRDPDTQYF.

A remark on this clonotype: This sequence may be a read error, since a much larger clone differs from it by one base. This rearrangement joins TRBV7-9 to TRBJ2-7; D tentatively fits TRBD1 or TRBD2 (5 bases each). Per the germline V gene, CDR1 is SEHNR and CDR2 is FQNEAQ (reference sequence). This CDR3 comprises 13 residues. CDR3 sequence: CASSFDDWDEQDF. CDR3 coding DNA: TGTGCCAGCAGCTTTGATGACTGGGACGAGCAGGACTTC.

At least ten counts were recorded for this clonotype. V usage is TRBV7-6 and J usage is TRBJ1-4; D gene unclear. CDR3 size: 14 residues. CDR1 is SGHVS and CDR2 is FNYEAQ in the germline V gene. Trimming left V 3 bases short and J 4 bases short, with 9 bases between. CDR3 DNA: TGTGCCAGCAGCTTGGACCGATTTAATGAAAAACTGTTTTTT. Amino acids: CASSLDRFNEKLFF.

This clonotype was detected many times. The CDR3 bases are TGTGCCAGCAGCCGCCCGGATCTTTCCGGGGAGCTGTTTTTT. Amino acid sequence: CASSRPDLSGELFF. The chain is built from TRBV3-1 and TRBJ2-2; no clear D. CDR3 length: 14 amino acids. Germline assignment: CDR1 LGHDT and CDR2 YNNKEL (reference sequence). V was clipped by 4 bases and J by 6 bases, with 12 bases between them.

Comment on this clonotype: A much larger clone differs by one base, so this may be a read error. V gene TRBV15 combines with J gene TRBJ2-5, with 7 nucleotides matching TRBD1. The CDR3 spans 12 residues. The germline gives CDR1 LNHNV, CDR2 YYDKDF (reference sequence). Trimming removed 4 bases from V and 13 bases from J; junction bases left unmatched: 9. CDR3 loop: CATSNRQGLRYF. The CDR3 DNA reads TGTGCCACCAGCAACCGACAGGGATTGAGGTACTTC.